A selection of T cell receptor beta chains follows, all from one sample in a study of cytomegalovirus exposure and HLA in healthy donors. The method was immunoSEQ multiplex PCR; TCRdb's version includes in-frame clones alone and lacks a portion of them. The repertoire has a few hundred thousand clones, over 90% of them found once; the top ten carry roughly 1.6%. Sequences were obtained from PBMCs. These receptors all come from a girl aged 2-10 years in good health and CMV-seronegative. CDR3s leave out the opening cysteine and the closing phenylalanine or tryptophan.

v_call | cdr3_aa
TRBV29-1 | SVPGGDQPQH
TRBV4-1 | ASSRETSGTYEQY
TRBV6-5 | ASSFIRSSNTGELF
TRBV9 | ASSVAGGWGFYGYT
TRBV9 | ASSVGGGGETQY
TRBV27 | ASSRTSGILVNEQF
TRBV6-1 | ASSEEIGGIQPQH
TRBV30 | AWISGAGEY
TRBV9 | ASSGRGRPGGETQY
TRBV2 | ASRYSETQY
TRBV2 | ASSEAPGQHYEQY
TRBV9 | ASSVGRGGQDTQY
TRBV12-5 | ASGGLAGGHTGELF
TRBV2 | ATFRQGTGNTIY
TRBV28 | ASSLGASPGLGYT